The entry that follows covers one T cell receptor (beta chain) sequence. The antigen is undetermined. The sample belongs to a study of cytomegalovirus exposure and HLA in healthy donors. Findings of the study overall: The only immune exposure information that was available was CMV serostatus.

The CDR3 runs 13 residues. Deletions cut 4 bases from V and 5 bases from J, with 9 bases between. CDR1 is MGHRA, CDR2 YSYEKL, per germline. Amplification used 60 Vbeta primers and 13 Jbeta primers. Method: immunoSEQ multiplex PCR; TCRdb's copy keeps in-frame clones and lacks some. Here the sample spans 90,000 to 150,000 clones, over 70% being singletons. The receptor's source is a woman aged 18-35 years in good health and CMV-seronegative. The specimen sequenced was PBMCs. This sequence joins TRBV4-1 and TRBJ2-1, with D hard to call. This CDR3 is CASSRPRNNEQFF. The CDR3 nucleotides read TGCGCCAGCAGCCGCCCTAGAAACAATGAGCAGTTCTTC.